This TCR beta chain was documented in a study of T-cell reconstitution after alpha-beta-depleted transplantation in children. Note on this clonotype: Its antigen is still unknown.

Regarding the study as a whole: Expanded graft clones numbering several hundred reportedly gave rise to alpha-beta T cells about two months after transplant.

Researchers prepared the TCRbeta library using unique molecular identifiers, the study reports. Each CDR3 protein gets one entry after TCRdb re-called the PCR reads with MiXCR. The repertoire consists of 450,000 to 600,000 distinct CDR3 sequences, with 10% to 15% occurring once and the leading ten covering about 2%. Germline assignment: CDR1 SNHLY and CDR2 FYNNEI. This CDR3 is 16 amino acids long. Deletions cut 5 bases from V and 0 bases from J, with 17 bases between. This receptor was identified in a male patient under 18 who had a stem cell transplant for acute myeloid leukemia, so the T cells may come from the graft donor. This sequence joins TRBV2 and TRBJ2-7; a possible D gene is TRBD2 (6 bases). Specimen: PBMCs, mostly from graft donor cells, collected 360 days after TCRalphabeta/CD19-depleted stem cell transplant. CDR3 bases: TGTGCCAGCAGTTGGGGGGTTGCGATACGCTCCTACGAGCAGTACTTC. It specifies CASSWGVAIRSYEQYF.